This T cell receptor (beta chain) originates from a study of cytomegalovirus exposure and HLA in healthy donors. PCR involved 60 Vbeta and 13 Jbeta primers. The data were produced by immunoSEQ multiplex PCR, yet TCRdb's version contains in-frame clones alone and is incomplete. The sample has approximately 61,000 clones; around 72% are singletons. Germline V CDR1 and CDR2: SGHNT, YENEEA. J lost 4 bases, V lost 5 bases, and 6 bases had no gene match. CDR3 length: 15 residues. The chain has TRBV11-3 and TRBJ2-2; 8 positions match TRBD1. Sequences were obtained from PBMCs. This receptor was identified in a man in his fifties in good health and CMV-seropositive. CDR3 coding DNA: TGTGCCAGCAGCCCCGACAGGGGTAGCACCGGGGAGCTGTTTTTT. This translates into CASSPDRGSTGELFF.